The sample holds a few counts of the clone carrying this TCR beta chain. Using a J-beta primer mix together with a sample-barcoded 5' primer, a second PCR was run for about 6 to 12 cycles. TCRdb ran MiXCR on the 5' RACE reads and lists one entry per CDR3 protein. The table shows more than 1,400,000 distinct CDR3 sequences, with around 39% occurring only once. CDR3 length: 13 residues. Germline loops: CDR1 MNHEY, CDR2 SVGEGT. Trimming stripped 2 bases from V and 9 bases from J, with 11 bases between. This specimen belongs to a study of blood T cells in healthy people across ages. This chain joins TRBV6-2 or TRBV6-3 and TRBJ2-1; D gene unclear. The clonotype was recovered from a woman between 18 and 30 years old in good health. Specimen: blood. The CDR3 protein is CASSYPRTGEQFF. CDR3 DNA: TGTGCCAGCAGTTACCCCCGAACGGGTGAGCAGTTCTTC.